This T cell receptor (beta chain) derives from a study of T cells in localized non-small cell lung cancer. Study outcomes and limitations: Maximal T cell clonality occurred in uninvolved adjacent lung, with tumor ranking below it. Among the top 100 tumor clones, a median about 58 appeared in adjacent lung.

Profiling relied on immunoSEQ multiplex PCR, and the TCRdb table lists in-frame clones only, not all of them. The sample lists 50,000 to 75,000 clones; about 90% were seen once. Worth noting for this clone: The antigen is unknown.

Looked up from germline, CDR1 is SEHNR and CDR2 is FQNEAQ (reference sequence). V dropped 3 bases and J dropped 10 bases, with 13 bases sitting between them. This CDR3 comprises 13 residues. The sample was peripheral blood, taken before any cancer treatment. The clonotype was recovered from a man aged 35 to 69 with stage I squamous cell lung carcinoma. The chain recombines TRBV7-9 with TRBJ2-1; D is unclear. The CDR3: CASSFYSSPEQFF. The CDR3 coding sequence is TGTGCCAGCAGCTTCTACAGTAGCCCCGAGCAGTTCTTC.